Each of the 17 T cell receptor beta chains below was sequenced from the same sample in a study of blood T cell repertoires in COVID-19. Profiling relied on immunoSEQ multiplex PCR, and the TCRdb table lists in-frame clones only, not all of them. The sample holds about 320,000 clones, roughly 89% seen once. Material for sequencing was peripheral blood. The receptors derive from a woman in her twenties or thirties with COVID-19, enrolled during active disease.

The chain carries TRBV5-1 and TRBJ2-1; TRBD1 matches 8 bases. Germline CDR1 and CDR2: SGHRS and YFSETQ. The CDR3 runs to 15 residues. J gave up 2 bases and V 0 bases, and 1 base lay outside the gene matches. The CDR3 sequence is CASSLEDRAYNEQFF. The CDR3 nucleotides are TGCGCCAGCAGCTTGGAGGACAGGGCCTACAATGAGCAGTTCTTC.

V gene TRBV9 combines with J gene TRBJ2-1; TRBD2 matches 12 bases. From germline, CDR1 is SGDLS and CDR2 YYNGEE. V lost 4 bases and J lost 4; bases outside the gene matches: 6. This CDR3 has 16 amino acids. The CDR3 DNA follows: TGTGCCAGCAGCCTCTCTAGCGGGGGGGCTTACAATGAGCAGTTCTTC. Its translation is CASSLSSGGAYNEQFF.

This sequence joins TRBV12-3 or TRBV12-4 and TRBJ1-2, with D possibly matching TRBD1 (5 bases). The CDR3 has 13 residues. The ends were cut back, 7 bases at V and 5 bases at J, with 14 bases in the middle. CDR3: CASTSSGWYGYTF. CDR3 nucleotide sequence: TGTGCCAGCACCTCTTCAGGGTGGTATGGCTACACCTTC.

The chain has TRBV6-1 and TRBJ2-7, with TRBD2 identical over 11 bases. There are 16 residues in the CDR3. The V gene's germline CDR1 is MNHNS and CDR2 SASEGT. V shed 0 bases, J shed 4 bases, and the junction held 5 bases outside the gene matches. The CDR3 bases are TGTGCCAGCAGTGAAGCGCCGGCTAGCGGGGGGTACGAGCAGTACTTC. It encodes CASSEAPASGGYEQYF.

The chain is built from TRBV5-4 and TRBJ2-6; 8 bases line up with TRBD1. Germline V gene sequence: CDR1 SGHNT, CDR2 YYREEE (reference sequence). Losses at the gene ends were 0 bases for V and 9 bases for J; bases not matched to a gene: 5. CDR3 length equals 15 residues. Here the CDR3 reads CASSLGPDRGNVLTF. The CDR3 nucleotides read TGTGCCAGCAGCTTGGGTCCTGACAGGGGCAACGTCCTGACTTTC.

This clone was seen only once. The same CDR3 arises from other DNA sequences in this sample as well. The chain employs TRBV7-2 and TRBJ2-2, with 7 bases identical to TRBD2. With V trimmed by 0 bases and J by 5 bases, 0 bases remained unmatched. CDR1 SGHTA and CDR2 FQGNSA come from the germline V gene. The CDR3 contains 14 residues. CDR3 residues: CASSLARGTGELFF. The CDR3 nucleotides are TGTGCCAGCAGCTTAGCGCGGGGGACCGGGGAGCTGTTTTTT.

The J gene is TRBJ1-3, the V gene TRBV28, with D perhaps TRBD1 (5 bases). This CDR3 comprises 13 residues. V shed 4 bases and J shed 2 bases, with 6 bases lying between them. Germline V lookup: CDR1 MDHEN, CDR2 SYDVKM. CDR3 DNA: TGTGCCAGCAGTTCAGGGACTGGAAACACCATATATTTT. Encoded protein: CASSSGTGNTIYF.

J is TRBJ2-5 and V is TRBV1; the table's TRBD2 call for D was not verified on the DNA. TRBV1 is a pseudogene locus. The CDR3 runs to 11 residues. CDR3 loop: CTSREGETQYF. The CDR3 DNA reads as TGCACCAGCAGGGAGGGGGAGACCCAGTACTTC.

This clone was detected only once. The chain combines TRBV10-2 with TRBJ2-7; TRBD1 is a possible D gene (5 bases). Deletions cut 2 bases from V and 7 bases from J, with 18 bases between. CDR3 length: 15 residues. CDR1 and CDR2 (germline): WSHSY, SAAADI. The CDR3 is CASSERRTITREQYF. The CDR3 DNA reads as TGCGCCAGCAGTGAGCGCCGGACAATTACGAGGGAGCAGTACTTC.

This clone was recorded only once. The chain couples TRBV23-1 to TRBJ2-6; D not resolved. TRBV23-1 is an open reading frame whose function is uncertain. Trimming pared 8 bases from V and 3 bases from J, leaving 11 bases between. The CDR3 is made up of 14 amino acids. The CDR3 coding sequence is TGCGCCAGCGACACGGTTGATGGGGCCAACGTCCTGACTTTC. This translates into CASDTVDGANVLTF.

For the CDR3, the DNA is TGTGCCAGCAGCCAAGATATACAGGGGGCCCTCGAGCAGTACTTC. Its protein is CASSQDIQGALEQYF. The chain employs TRBV3-1 (or the pseudogene TRBV3-2) and TRBJ2-7; 9 nucleotides line up with TRBD1. Trimming cost V 0 bases and J 6 bases; bases outside gene matches: 6. CDR1 and CDR2 (germline): LGHDT, YNNKEL (reference sequence). The CDR3 contains 15 residues.

J is TRBJ2-7 and V is TRBV19, with D possibly TRBD1 on 6 matching bases. V lost 3 bases to trimming and J lost 0 bases, with 15 bases between them. The germline gives CDR1 LNHDA, CDR2 SQIVND (reference sequence). There are 16 residues in the CDR3. CDR3 bases: TGTGCCAGTAGTATTGGCCGGACAGAATTCTCCTACGAGCAGTACTTC. Translating it yields CASSIGRTEFSYEQYF.

The chain combines TRBV21-1 with TRBJ1-4; the table gives TRBD1 as D, unverified against the DNA. TRBV21-1 is a pseudogene segment. The CDR3 has 17 residues. This chain's CDR3 is CASSKGDRSCNNEKLFF. CDR3 in DNA: TGTGCCAGCAGCAAAGGAGACAGGAGTTGTAATAATGAAAAACTGTTTTTT.

This chain links TRBV15 with TRBJ1-1, with TRBD1 matching 8 bases. With 0 bases clipped from V and 5 bases from J, the junction kept 2 bases outside the gene matches. Germline values: CDR1 LNHNV, CDR2 YYDKDF (reference sequence). The CDR3 length is 14 residues. For the CDR3, the DNA is TGTGCCACCAGCAGAGATAGACAGGGGACTGAAGCTTTCTTT. Translating it yields CATSRDRQGTEAFF.

In this sample, this clone turned up a few times. This sequence joins TRBV3-1 (or the pseudogene TRBV3-2) and TRBJ1-2, with 10 bases fitting TRBD1. CDR1 is LGHDT and CDR2 is YNNKEL in the germline V gene (reference sequence). The V segment lost 4 bases and the J segment 7 bases; nucleotides outside the gene matches: 12. The CDR3 spans 16 residues. In DNA form, the CDR3 reads TGTGCCAGCAGCCGAGGAACCGGCGACAGGGGGCTTGGCTACACCTTC. Translating gives CASSRGTGDRGLGYTF.

The chain combines TRBV27 with TRBJ1-6; TRBD1 matches at 9 bases. Germline assignment: CDR1 MNHEY and CDR2 SMNVEV (reference sequence). Trimming at V came to 5 bases and at J to 10 bases, leaving 12 bases not matched to a gene. CDR3 length: 16 amino acids. Here the CDR3 reads CASSNLGTGLGSPLHF. Here the CDR3 DNA reads TGTGCCAGCAGTAATCTCGGGACAGGGCTGGGGTCACCCCTCCACTTT.

The rearrangement uses TRBV5-6 and TRBJ2-2; a weak D match, TRBD1 (6 bases). The V gene lost 4 bases and the J gene lost 4 bases, with 8 bases spanning the gap. From germline, CDR1 is SGHDT and CDR2 YYEEEE. The CDR3 is made up of 13 amino acids. DNA for the CDR3: TGTGCCAGCAGCCTGACAGGCACCGGGGAGCTGTTTTTT. It is translated as CASSLTGTGELFF.